The 26 T cell receptor beta chains listed next were all sequenced from one sample in a study of T cells in localized non-small cell lung cancer. The assay was immunoSEQ multiplex PCR, and TCRdb's table has in-frame clones only and misses some. Among tens of thousands of clones, approximately 91% were seen once, and the ten largest hold over 2.5%. The material sequenced was peripheral blood, taken before any cancer treatment. The origin of the receptors is a female donor at least 60 years old with stage I squamous cell lung carcinoma.

The gene calls are TRBV15 and TRBJ2-3, with D perhaps TRBD1 (6 bases). Germline V gene sequence: CDR1 LNHNV, CDR2 YYDKDF (reference sequence). The CDR3 has 14 amino acids. Trimming removed 1 base from V and 1 base from J, with 6 bases in between. CDR3 DNA sequence: TGTGCCACCAGCAGAGGGACAGGCACAGATACGCAGTATTTT. It translates to CATSRGTGTDTQYF. The variable domain in full, with the rest retrieved from reference TRBV15 and TRBJ2-3, is DAMVIQNPRYQVTQFGKPVTLSCSQTLNHNVMYWYQQKSSQAPKLLFHYYDKDFNNEADTPDNFQSRRPNTSFCFLDIRSPGLGDTAMYLCATSRGTGTDTQYFGPGTRLTVL.

On this clone: Other DNA sequences in the sample encode the same CDR3. The gene calls are TRBV29-1 and TRBJ2-3, with 7 positions matching TRBD2. The V and J ends lost 3 bases and 4 bases, in that order; junction bases with no gene match: 7. CDR1 is SQVTM, CDR2 ANQGSEA, per germline. This CDR3 has 14 residues. CDR3 coding DNA: TGCAGCGTTGATGGCGGGAGTACCGCAGATACGCAGTATTTT. It yields the protein CSVDGGSTADTQYF.

This sequence joins TRBV6-6 and TRBJ2-3, with D perhaps matching TRBD1 (5 bases). With 11 bases removed from V and 4 bases from J, the gap between germline ends came to 13 bases. Per the germline V gene, CDR1 is MNHNY and CDR2 is SVGAGI (reference sequence). This CDR3 has 12 residues. In DNA form, the CDR3 reads TGTGCCGCATGGGGCGGAGCAGATACGCAGTATTTT. Protein: CAAWGGADTQYF.

The chain recombines TRBV5-1 with TRBJ2-1, with D perhaps matching TRBD2 (5 bases). The CDR3 loop spans 15 amino acids. Between the trimmed V and J ends, which lost 5 bases and 0 bases, there was a span of 12 bases. Germline assignment: CDR1 SGHRS and CDR2 YFSETQ. The DNA for the CDR3 is TGCGCCAGCAGTTTAGCGTCGAGCTCCTACAATGAGCAGTTCTTC. Amino acids: CASSLASSSYNEQFF.

In its sample, this clone was seen once. The J gene is TRBJ2-1, the V gene TRBV2; the D gene is possibly TRBD1 (5 bases). The CDR3 consists of 14 residues. V gave up 5 bases and J gave up 4 bases, with 12 bases separating them. Germline V gene data show CDR1 as SNHLY and CDR2 as FYNNEI. The CDR3 is CASSPDRTYNEQFF. The CDR3 nucleotides read TGTGCCAGCAGTCCCGATCGGACATACAATGAGCAGTTCTTC.

The rearrangement joins TRBV7-2 to TRBJ2-1; D not certain. Trimming cost V 2 bases and J 2 bases, with 7 bases left between them. Germline assignment: CDR1 SGHTA and CDR2 FQGNSA. The CDR3 sequence is 14 residues long. In nucleotides, the CDR3 is TGTGCCAGCAGCTTAAGGCTAGCCTACAATGAGCAGTTCTTC. The encoded protein is CASSLRLAYNEQFF.

The chain recombines TRBV28 with TRBJ2-1, with TRBD2 as a possible D gene (5 bases). Trimming took off 2 bases at V and 2 bases at J, with 7 bases between the two ends. The CDR3 totals 14 residues. Germline CDR1 MDHEN, CDR2 SYDVKM. The CDR3 nucleotides read TGTGCCAGCAGTTTAGCGGGCGCCTACAATGAGCAGTTCTTC. It is translated as CASSLAGAYNEQFF. Together with reference TRBV28 and TRBJ2-1, the CDR3 gives the full variable domain: DVKVTQSSRYLVKRTGEKVFLECVQDMDHENMFWYRQDPGLGLRLIYFSYDVKMKEKGDIPEGYSVSREKKERFSLILESASTNQTSMYLCASSLAGAYNEQFFGPGTRLTVL.

V and J are TRBV4-1 and TRBJ1-5; D gene ambiguous. CDR3 length: 12 residues. Trimming stripped 3 bases from V and 7 bases from J, with 7 bases between. Germline CDR1 is MGHRA and CDR2 is YSYEKL. CDR3 loop: CASSQVGQPQHF. CDR3 bases: TGCGCCAGCAGCCAGGTGGGGCAGCCCCAGCATTTT.

J is TRBJ1-5 and V is TRBV19, with D perhaps TRBD1 (5 bases). The CDR3 has 15 residues. Germline V gives CDR1 LNHDA, CDR2 SQIVND (reference sequence). Trimming pared 5 bases from V and 1 base from J, leaving 12 bases between. CDR3 bases: TGTGCCAGTAGTCAATTCTGGGACAGCAATCAGCCCCAGCATTTT. Amino acid sequence: CASSQFWDSNQPQHF.

The genes are TRBV7-2 and TRBJ1-2, with 10 nucleotides matching TRBD1. This CDR3 has 17 amino acids. The germline V gene has CDR1 SGHTA and CDR2 FQGNSA. The trim removed 2 bases at V and 7 bases at J, leaving 13 bases unmatched. CDR3 loop: CASSLRGGQGSFGGYTF. CDR3 in DNA: TGTGCCAGCAGCTTAAGGGGGGGACAGGGGAGTTTCGGTGGCTACACCTTC.

The chain joins TRBV5-1 to TRBJ2-5; D unresolved. With 0 bases removed from V and 5 bases from J, the gap between germline ends came to 8 bases. Germline CDR1 SGHRS, CDR2 YFSETQ. The CDR3 totals 13 residues. The CDR3, as DNA: TGCGCCAGCAGCTTGGAGATTTCGGAGACCCAGTACTTC. Protein sequence: CASSLEISETQYF.

Remarks on this clone: Other DNA sequences in this sample translate to the same CDR3. This chain connects TRBV18 to TRBJ2-5; unclear D gene. Germline CDR1 is KGHSH and CDR2 is LQKENI. This CDR3 has 11 residues. V was shortened by 1 base and J by 5 bases, with 2 bases between the two germline ends. The CDR3 loop reads CASSPRETQYF. DNA of the CDR3: TGTGCCAGCTCACCACGGGAGACCCAGTACTTC.

CDR3 in amino acids: CSVVSYARRGSEQYF. The CDR3 bases are TGCAGCGTTGTGAGCTATGCCAGGCGGGGGTCCGAGCAGTACTTC. V and J are TRBV29-1 and TRBJ2-7; 7 bases map to TRBD2. The trim removed 4 bases at V and 6 bases at J, leaving 15 bases unmatched. The CDR3 has 15 residues. From germline, CDR1 is SQVTM and CDR2 ANQGSEA.

The CDR3 protein is CASSRTTGERDEQYF. Here the CDR3 DNA reads TGTGCCAGTAGCCGGACGACAGGGGAGAGGGACGAGCAGTACTTC. This sequence joins TRBV19 and TRBJ2-7, with TRBD1 identical over 8 bases. The V gene end was trimmed by 6 bases and the J gene end by 5 bases; junction bases not matched to a gene: 12. This CDR3 spans 15 amino acids. The germline V gene has CDR1 LNHDA and CDR2 SQIVND (reference sequence).

The chain is built from TRBV28 and TRBJ2-1, with 8 bases fitting TRBD2. V lost 8 bases to trimming and J lost 8 bases; unmatched junction nucleotides: 14. The CDR3 consists of 15 residues. Germline values: CDR1 MDHEN, CDR2 SYDVKM. CDR3 DNA: TGTGCCAGCCTCCCGCCGAGCGGGGGCAATTATGAGCAGTTCTTC. Protein: CASLPPSGGNYEQFF.

CDR3 DNA sequence: TGTGCCAGTAGTGAAATCGACAGCCGTAATGAAAAACTGTTTTTT. It yields the protein CASSEIDSRNEKLFF. This chain uses TRBV19 with TRBJ1-4; a weak D match, TRBD1 (5 bases). This CDR3 region has 15 residues. Germline CDR1 is LNHDA and CDR2 is SQIVND (reference sequence). Trimming left V 5 bases short and J 4 bases short, with 14 bases between.

This sequence joins TRBV19 and TRBJ2-2, with 11 bases fitting TRBD2. Trimming at V came to 5 bases and at J to 1 base, leaving 6 bases not matched to a gene. Germline assignment: CDR1 LNHDA and CDR2 SQIVND (reference sequence). The CDR3 covers 17 residues. CDR3 sequence: CASSPRTSGLNTGELFF. In DNA, the CDR3 is TGTGCCAGTAGTCCAAGGACTAGCGGGCTGAACACCGGGGAGCTGTTTTTT.

The gene calls are TRBV6-4 and TRBJ2-2, with 7 nucleotides matching TRBD2. The CDR3 contains 16 residues. Per germline, CDR1 MRHNA and CDR2 SNTAGT. Unmatched junction bases numbered 12, after V lost 6 bases and J lost 5 bases. The DNA for the CDR3 is TGTGCCAGCAGATGGAGAAGCGGGCGGGGGACCGGGGAGCTGTTTTTT. This encodes CASRWRSGRGTGELFF.

This clone was recorded only once. CDR3 sequence: CASRPGRSKNIQYF. The CDR3 region has the DNA TGTGCCAGCAGACCGGGCAGATCCAAAAACATTCAGTACTTC. The chain employs TRBV6-6 and TRBJ2-4; unclear D gene. Germline lookup yields CDR1 MNHNY and CDR2 SVGAGI (reference sequence). Trimming took 6 bases from V and 2 from J, leaving 11 bases between them. The CDR3 runs 14 residues.

This clone is medium-sized by share. The CDR3 nucleotides are TGCGCCAGCAGCCAAGATGGGCATCTAGACGATGAGCAGTTCTTC. Protein sequence: CASSQDGHLDDEQFF. The V and J genes are TRBV4-1 and TRBJ2-1; D remains unclear. The CDR3 extends over 15 amino acids. Trimming pared 0 bases from V and 8 bases from J, leaving 14 bases between. Germline V gene sequence: CDR1 MGHRA, CDR2 YSYEKL.

This chain connects TRBV29-1 to TRBJ1-1; maybe TRBD1 (6 bases). V was trimmed by 7 bases and J by 0 bases, leaving 12 bases between them. The CDR3 runs 13 residues. Looked up from germline, CDR1 is SQVTM and CDR2 is ANQGSEA. The CDR3 DNA reads as TGCAGCGCTCTGGACAGCATGAACACTGAAGCTTTCTTT. It is translated as CSALDSMNTEAFF.

This clone has just one count. The V gene is TRBV19, the J gene TRBJ2-7; D not certain. Germline loops: CDR1 LNHDA, CDR2 SQIVND (reference sequence). Trimming left V 2 bases short and J 5 bases short, with 13 bases between. The CDR3 extends over 14 amino acids. This chain's CDR3 is CASSIKGSYNEQYF. The CDR3 bases are TGTGCCAGTAGTATAAAAGGCTCCTACAACGAGCAGTACTTC. Complete variable domain (other parts from reference TRBV19 and TRBJ2-7): DGGITQSPKYLFRKEGQNVTLSCEQNLNHDAMYWYRQDPGQGLRLIYYSQIVNDFQKGDIAEGYSVSREKKESFPLTVTSAQKNPTAFYLCASSIKGSYNEQYFGPGTRLTVT.

V gene TRBV15 combines with J gene TRBJ2-1; 7 bases are a match to TRBD2. CDR1 and CDR2 from the germline V gene are LNHNV and YYDKDF (reference sequence). Trimming removed 5 bases from V and 3 bases from J; junction bases left unmatched: 7. CDR3 length: 15 residues. Here the CDR3 DNA reads TGTGCCACCAGCGGACGTAGGACTAGCTACAATGAGCAGTTCTTC. Residues: CATSGRRTSYNEQFF. The whole variable domain, filled in from reference TRBV15 and TRBJ2-1, reads DAMVIQNPRYQVTQFGKPVTLSCSQTLNHNVMYWYQQKSSQAPKLLFHYYDKDFNNEADTPDNFQSRRPNTSFCFLDIRSPGLGDTAMYLCATSGRRTSYNEQFFGPGTRLTVL.

The chain carries TRBV7-2 and TRBJ1-2; possibly TRBD1 for D (5 bases). Trimming shortened V by 1 base and J by 3 bases, and 12 bases separated the two germline ends. This CDR3 region has 15 residues. The germline V gene encodes CDR1 SGHTA and CDR2 FQGNSA. The CDR3 protein is CASSLGGAQDYGYTF. Written as DNA, the CDR3 is TGTGCCAGCAGCTTAGGAGGGGCCCAAGACTATGGCTACACCTTC.

The chain employs TRBV7-9 and TRBJ2-7; TRBD2 agrees at 8 bases. The CDR3 is 15 residues long. Germline V gives CDR1 SEHNR, CDR2 FQNEAQ (reference sequence). The trim removed 7 bases at V and 5 bases at J, leaving 13 bases unmatched. The CDR3 DNA follows: TGTGCCAGCACCAAGAGCGGGAGCGAAACTCACGAGCAGTACTTC. It translates to CASTKSGSETHEQYF. Using reference TRBV7-9 and TRBJ2-7 for the parts outside the CDR3, the full variable domain is DTGVSQNPRHKITKRGQNVTFRCDPISEHNRLYWYRQTLGQGPEFLTYFQNEAQLEKSRLLSDRFSAERPKGSFSTLEIQRTEQGDSAMYLCASTKSGSETHEQYFGPGTRLTVT.

The chain links TRBV5-4 to TRBJ1-5, with 8 nucleotides matching TRBD1. Losses at the gene ends were 4 bases for V and 4 bases for J; bases not matched to a gene: 4. The germline CDR1 and CDR2 sequences are SGHNT and YYREEE (reference sequence). The CDR3 sequence is 14 residues long. The CDR3 DNA is TGTGCCAGCAGCGAACAGGGGGGAAATCAGCCCCAGCATTTT. Its protein product is CASSEQGGNQPQHF.